The source of this TCR beta chain is a study of blood T cell repertoires in COVID-19. For the study at large: The samples span acute and convalescent COVID-19 from the United States, Italy and Spain.

Looked up from germline, CDR1 is KGHDR and CDR2 is SFDVKD. The CDR3 length is 11 residues. The V gene lost 7 bases and the J gene lost 7 bases, with 9 bases spanning the gap. Sequencing was performed with immunoSEQ multiplex PCR; in TCRdb, only in-frame clones are kept and a portion is missing. In the table there are some 45,000 clones, more than 70% of which are singletons. The J gene is TRBJ1-1, the V gene TRBV24-1; the D gene is possibly TRBD1 (6 bases). The clonotype comes from a man between 65 and 79 years old with acute or convalescent COVID-19. Sequencing was performed on peripheral blood. This CDR3 is CATRKGDEAFF. As DNA, the CDR3 is TGTGCCACCAGGAAGGGGGATGAAGCTTTCTTT.